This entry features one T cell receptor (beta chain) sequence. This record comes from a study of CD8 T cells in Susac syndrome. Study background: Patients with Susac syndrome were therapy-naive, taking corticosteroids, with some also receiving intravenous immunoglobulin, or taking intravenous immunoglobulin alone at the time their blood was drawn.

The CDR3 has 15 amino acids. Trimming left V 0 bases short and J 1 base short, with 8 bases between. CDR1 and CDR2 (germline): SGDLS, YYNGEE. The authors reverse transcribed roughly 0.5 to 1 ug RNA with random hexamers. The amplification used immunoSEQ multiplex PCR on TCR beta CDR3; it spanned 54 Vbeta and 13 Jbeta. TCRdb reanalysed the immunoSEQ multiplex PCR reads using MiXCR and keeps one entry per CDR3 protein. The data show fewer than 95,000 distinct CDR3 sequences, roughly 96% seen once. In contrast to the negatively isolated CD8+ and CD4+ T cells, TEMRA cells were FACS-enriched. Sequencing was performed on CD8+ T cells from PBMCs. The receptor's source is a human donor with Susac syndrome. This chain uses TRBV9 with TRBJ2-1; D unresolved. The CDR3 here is CASSVDGRSYNEQFF. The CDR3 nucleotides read TGTGCCAGCAGCGTAGATGGCAGGTCCTACAATGAGCAGTTCTTC.